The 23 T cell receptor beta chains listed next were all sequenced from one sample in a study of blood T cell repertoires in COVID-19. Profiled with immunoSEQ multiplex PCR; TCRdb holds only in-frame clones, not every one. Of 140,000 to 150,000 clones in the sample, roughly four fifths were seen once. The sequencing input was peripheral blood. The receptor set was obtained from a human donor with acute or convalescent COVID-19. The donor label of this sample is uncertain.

The CDR3 DNA follows: TGTGCCAGTACCAACAGTAATTCACCCCTCCACTTT. Residues: CASTNSNSPLHF. This chain connects TRBV19 to TRBJ1-6; D is unclear. Deletions cut 7 bases from V and 6 bases from J, with 7 bases between. In germline, CDR1 is LNHDA, CDR2 SQIVND (reference sequence). The length of the CDR3 is 12 residues.

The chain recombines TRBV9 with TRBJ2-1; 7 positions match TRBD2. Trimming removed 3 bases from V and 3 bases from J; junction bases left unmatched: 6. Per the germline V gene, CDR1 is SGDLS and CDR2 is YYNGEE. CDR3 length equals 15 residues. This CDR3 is CASSATGGFYNEQFF. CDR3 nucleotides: TGTGCCAGCAGCGCTACCGGGGGGTTCTACAATGAGCAGTTCTTC.

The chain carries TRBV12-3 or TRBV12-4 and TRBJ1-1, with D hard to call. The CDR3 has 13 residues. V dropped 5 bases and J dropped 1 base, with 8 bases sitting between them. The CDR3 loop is CASSIYRNTEAFF. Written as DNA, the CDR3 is TGTGCCAGCAGTATCTACAGGAACACTGAAGCTTTCTTT.

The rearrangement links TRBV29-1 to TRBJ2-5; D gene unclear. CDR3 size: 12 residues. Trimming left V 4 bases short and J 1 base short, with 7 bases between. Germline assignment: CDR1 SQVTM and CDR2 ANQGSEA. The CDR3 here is CSVGPFQETQYF. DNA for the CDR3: TGCAGCGTTGGGCCTTTCCAAGAGACCCAGTACTTC.

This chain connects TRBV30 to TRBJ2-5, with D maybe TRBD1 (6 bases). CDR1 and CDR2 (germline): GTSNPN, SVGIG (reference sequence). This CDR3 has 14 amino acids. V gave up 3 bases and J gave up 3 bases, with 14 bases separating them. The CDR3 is CAWSTGSVEETQYF. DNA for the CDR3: TGTGCCTGGAGCACAGGGTCAGTCGAAGAGACCCAGTACTTC.

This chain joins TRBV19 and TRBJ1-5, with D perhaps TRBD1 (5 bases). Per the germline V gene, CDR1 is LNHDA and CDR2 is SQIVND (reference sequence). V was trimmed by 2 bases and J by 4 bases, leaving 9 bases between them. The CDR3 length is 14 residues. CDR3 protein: CASSIRGENQPQHF. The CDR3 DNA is TGTGCCAGTAGTATACGGGGGGAGAATCAGCCCCAGCATTTT. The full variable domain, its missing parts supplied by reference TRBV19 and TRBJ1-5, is DGGITQSPKYLFRKEGQNVTLSCEQNLNHDAMYWYRQDPGQGLRLIYYSQIVNDFQKGDIAEGYSVSREKKESFPLTVTSAQKNPTAFYLCASSIRGENQPQHFGDGTRLSIL.

The CDR3, as DNA: TGCGCCAGCAGCCAGGGCGTGGAGGGAGGGCTCTATGGCTACACCTTC. As protein: CASSQGVEGGLYGYTF. This chain links TRBV4-1 with TRBJ1-2; D unresolved. The CDR3 sequence is 16 residues long. V was trimmed by 3 bases and J by 4 bases, leaving 18 bases between them. CDR1 and CDR2 from the germline V gene are MGHRA and YSYEKL.

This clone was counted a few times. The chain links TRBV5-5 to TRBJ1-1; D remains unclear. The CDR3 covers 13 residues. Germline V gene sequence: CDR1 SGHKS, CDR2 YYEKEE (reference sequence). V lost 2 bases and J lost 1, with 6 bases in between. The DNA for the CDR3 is TGTGCCAGCAGCTTCGGTGGGAACACTGAAGCTTTCTTT. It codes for CASSFGGNTEAFF. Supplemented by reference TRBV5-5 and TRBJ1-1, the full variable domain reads DAGVTQSPTHLIKTRGQQVTLRCSPISGHKSVSWYQQVLGQGPQFIFQYYEKEERGRGNFPDRFSARQFPNYSSELNVNALLLGDSALYLCASSFGGNTEAFFGQGTRLTVV.

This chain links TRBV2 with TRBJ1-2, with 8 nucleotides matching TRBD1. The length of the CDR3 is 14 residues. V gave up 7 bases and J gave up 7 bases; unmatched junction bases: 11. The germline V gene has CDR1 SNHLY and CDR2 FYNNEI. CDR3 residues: CASTIPGGGGGYTF. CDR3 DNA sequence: TGTGCCAGCACCATACCAGGGGGCGGGGGTGGCTACACCTTC.

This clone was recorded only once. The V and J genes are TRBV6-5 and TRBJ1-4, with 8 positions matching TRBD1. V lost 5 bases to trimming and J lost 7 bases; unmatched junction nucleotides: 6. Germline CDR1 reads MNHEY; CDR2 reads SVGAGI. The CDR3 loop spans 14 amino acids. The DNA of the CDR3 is TGTGCCAGCAGTACCCCAGGGGGCCGTGAAAAACTGTTTTTT. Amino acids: CASSTPGGREKLFF.

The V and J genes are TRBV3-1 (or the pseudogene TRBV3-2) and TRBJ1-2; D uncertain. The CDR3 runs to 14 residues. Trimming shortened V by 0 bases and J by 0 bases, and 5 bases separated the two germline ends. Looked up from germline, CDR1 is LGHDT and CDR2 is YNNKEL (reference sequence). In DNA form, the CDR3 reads TGTGCCAGCAGCCAAGATCAGGCTAACTATGGCTACACCTTC. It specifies CASSQDQANYGYTF.

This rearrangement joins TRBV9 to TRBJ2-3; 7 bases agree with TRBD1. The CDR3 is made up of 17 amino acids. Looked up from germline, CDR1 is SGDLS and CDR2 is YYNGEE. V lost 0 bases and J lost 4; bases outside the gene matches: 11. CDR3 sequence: CASSVDEGAHPADTQYF. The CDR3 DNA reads TGTGCCAGCAGCGTAGACGAGGGGGCCCACCCAGCAGATACGCAGTATTTT.

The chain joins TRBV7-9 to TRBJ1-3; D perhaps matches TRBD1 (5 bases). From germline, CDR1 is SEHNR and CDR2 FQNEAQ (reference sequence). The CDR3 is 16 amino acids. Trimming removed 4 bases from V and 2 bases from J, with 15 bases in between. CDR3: CASSSDIGVTGNTIYF. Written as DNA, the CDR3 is TGTGCCAGCAGCTCCGACATAGGGGTTACTGGAAACACCATATATTTT.

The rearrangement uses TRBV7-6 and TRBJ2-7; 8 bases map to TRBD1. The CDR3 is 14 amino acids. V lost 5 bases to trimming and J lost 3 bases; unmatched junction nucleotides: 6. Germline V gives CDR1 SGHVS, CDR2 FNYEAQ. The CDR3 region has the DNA TGTGCCAGCAGCCCCAGGACAGGGAGCTACGAGCAGTACTTC. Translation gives CASSPRTGSYEQYF.

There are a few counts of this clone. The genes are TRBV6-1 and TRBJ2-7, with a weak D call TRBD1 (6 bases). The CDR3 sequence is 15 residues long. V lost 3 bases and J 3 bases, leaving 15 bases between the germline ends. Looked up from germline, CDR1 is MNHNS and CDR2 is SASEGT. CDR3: CASSDSQGAYYEQYF. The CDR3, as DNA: TGTGCCAGCAGTGATTCACAGGGAGCCTACTACGAGCAGTACTTC.

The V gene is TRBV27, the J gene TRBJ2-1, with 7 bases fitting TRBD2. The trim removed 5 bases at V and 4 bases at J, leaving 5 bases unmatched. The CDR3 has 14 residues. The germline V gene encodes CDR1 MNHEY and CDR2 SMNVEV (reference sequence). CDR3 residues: CASSKRGLYNEQFF. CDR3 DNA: TGTGCCAGCAGTAAGCGGGGCCTATACAATGAGCAGTTCTTC.

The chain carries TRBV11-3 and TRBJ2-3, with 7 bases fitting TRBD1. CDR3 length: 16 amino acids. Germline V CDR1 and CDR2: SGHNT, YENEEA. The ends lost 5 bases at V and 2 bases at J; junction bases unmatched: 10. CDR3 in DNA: TGTGCCAGCAGCATGCGGACAGGTTTTAACACAGATACGCAGTATTTT. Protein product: CASSMRTGFNTDTQYF.

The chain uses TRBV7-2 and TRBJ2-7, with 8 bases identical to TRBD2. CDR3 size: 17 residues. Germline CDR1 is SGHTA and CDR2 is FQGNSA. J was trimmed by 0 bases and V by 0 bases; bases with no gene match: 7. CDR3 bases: TGTGCCAGCAGCTTAGCGCGGAGCGGGGGCTTCTCCTACGAGCAGTACTTC. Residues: CASSLARSGGFSYEQYF.

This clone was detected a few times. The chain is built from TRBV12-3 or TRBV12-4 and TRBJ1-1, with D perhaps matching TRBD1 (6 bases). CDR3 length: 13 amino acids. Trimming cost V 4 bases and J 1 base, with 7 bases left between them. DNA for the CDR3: TGTGCCAGCAGTTACAGGGCGAACACTGAAGCTTTCTTT. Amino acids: CASSYRANTEAFF.

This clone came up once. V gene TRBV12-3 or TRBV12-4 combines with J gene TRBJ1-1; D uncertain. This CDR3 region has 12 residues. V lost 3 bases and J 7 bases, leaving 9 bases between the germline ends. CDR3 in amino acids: CASSLLGFEAFF. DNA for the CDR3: TGTGCCAGCAGTTTGCTCGGGTTTGAAGCTTTCTTT.

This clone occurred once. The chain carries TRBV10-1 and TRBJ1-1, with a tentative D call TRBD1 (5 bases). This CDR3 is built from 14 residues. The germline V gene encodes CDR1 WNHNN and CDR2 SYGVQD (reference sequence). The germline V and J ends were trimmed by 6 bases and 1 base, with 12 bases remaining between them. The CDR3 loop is CASRADMKNTEAFF. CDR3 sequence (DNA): TGCGCCAGCAGGGCGGACATGAAGAACACTGAAGCTTTCTTT.

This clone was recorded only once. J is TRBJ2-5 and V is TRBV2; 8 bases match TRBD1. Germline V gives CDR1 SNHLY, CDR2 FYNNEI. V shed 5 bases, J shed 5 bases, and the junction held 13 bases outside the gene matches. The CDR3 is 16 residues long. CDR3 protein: CASSSIGQGVQETQYF. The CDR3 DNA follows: TGTGCCAGCAGTTCCATTGGACAGGGAGTACAGGAGACCCAGTACTTC.

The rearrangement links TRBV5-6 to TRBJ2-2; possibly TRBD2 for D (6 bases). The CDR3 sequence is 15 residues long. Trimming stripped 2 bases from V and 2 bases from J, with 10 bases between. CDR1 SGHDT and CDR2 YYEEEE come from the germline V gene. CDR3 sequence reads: CASSFLRGNTGELFF. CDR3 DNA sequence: TGTGCCAGCAGCTTTTTGCGGGGTAACACCGGGGAGCTGTTTTTT.